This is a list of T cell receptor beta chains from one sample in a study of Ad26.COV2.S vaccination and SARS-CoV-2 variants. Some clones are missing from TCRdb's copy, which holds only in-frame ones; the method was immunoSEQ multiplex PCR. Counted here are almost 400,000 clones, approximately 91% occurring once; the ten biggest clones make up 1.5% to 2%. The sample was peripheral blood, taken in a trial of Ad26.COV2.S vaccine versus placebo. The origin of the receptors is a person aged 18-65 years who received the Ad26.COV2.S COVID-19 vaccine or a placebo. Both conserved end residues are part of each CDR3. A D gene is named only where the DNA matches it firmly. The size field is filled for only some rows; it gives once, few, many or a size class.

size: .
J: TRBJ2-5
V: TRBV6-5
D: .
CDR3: CASSYSGLARETQYF
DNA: TGTGCCAGCAGTTACTCGGGACTGGCCCGTGAGACCCAGTACTTC

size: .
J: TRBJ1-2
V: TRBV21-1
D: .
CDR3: CASSKKGPGAYGYTF
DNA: TGTGCCAGCAGCAAAAAAGGCCCAGGGGCCTATGGCTACACCTTC

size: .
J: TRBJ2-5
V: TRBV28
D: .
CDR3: CASSFLVIRRGETQYF
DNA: TGTGCCAGCAGTTTTTTGGTGATCCGGAGGGGAGAGACCCAGTACTTC

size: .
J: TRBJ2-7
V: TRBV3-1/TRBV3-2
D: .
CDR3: CASSQGSEQYF
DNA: TGTGCCAGCAGCCAAGGGTCCGAGCAGTACTTC

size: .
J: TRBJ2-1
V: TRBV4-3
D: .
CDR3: CASSTGLRNEQFF
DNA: TGCGCCAGCAGTACCGGGCTTCGAAATGAGCAGTTCTTC

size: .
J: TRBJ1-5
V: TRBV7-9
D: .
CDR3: CASSLSGGNQPQHF
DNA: TGTGCCAGCAGCCTTTCGGGGGGCAATCAGCCCCAGCATTTT

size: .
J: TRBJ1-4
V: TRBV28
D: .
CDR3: CASSPWAHEKLFF
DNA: TGTGCCAGCAGCCCCTGGGCCCATGAAAAACTGTTTTTT

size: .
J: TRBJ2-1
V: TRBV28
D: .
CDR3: CASSVLNEQFF
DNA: TGTGCCAGCAGTGTACTCAATGAGCAGTTCTTC

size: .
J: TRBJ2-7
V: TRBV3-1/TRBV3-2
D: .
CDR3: CASSRGTYEQYF
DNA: TGTGCCAGCAGCCGAGGGACCTACGAGCAGTACTTC

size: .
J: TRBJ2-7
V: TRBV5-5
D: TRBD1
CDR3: CASSSDRGPGEQYF
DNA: TGTGCCAGCAGCTCGGACAGGGGGCCGGGCGAGCAGTACTTC

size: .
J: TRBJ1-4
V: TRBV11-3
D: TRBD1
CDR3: CASSRTGGWTEKLFF
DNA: TGTGCCAGCAGCCGCACAGGGGGCTGGACTGAAAAACTGTTTTTT

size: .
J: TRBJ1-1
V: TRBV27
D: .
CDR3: CASSSWTDGTEAFF
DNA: TGTGCCAGCAGTTCCTGGACAGACGGAACTGAAGCTTTCTTT

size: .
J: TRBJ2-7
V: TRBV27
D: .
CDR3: CASSFRVSYEQYF
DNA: TGTGCCAGCAGTTTCAGGGTCTCCTACGAGCAGTACTTC

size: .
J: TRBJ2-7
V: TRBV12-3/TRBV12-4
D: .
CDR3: CASSLQAYEQYF
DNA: TGTGCCAGCAGTTTACAGGCCTACGAGCAGTACTTC

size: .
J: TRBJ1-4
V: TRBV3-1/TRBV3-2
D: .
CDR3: CASSQVEGEKLFF
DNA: TGTGCCAGCAGCCAAGTGGAGGGTGAAAAACTGTTTTTT

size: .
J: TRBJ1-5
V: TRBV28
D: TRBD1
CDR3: CASSLGTGPLDQPQHF
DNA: TGTGCCAGCAGTTTGGGGACAGGCCCTCTCGATCAGCCCCAGCATTTT

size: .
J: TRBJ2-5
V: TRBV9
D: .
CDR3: CASSGTTQETQYF
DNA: TGTGCCAGCAGCGGCACCACCCAAGAGACCCAGTACTTC

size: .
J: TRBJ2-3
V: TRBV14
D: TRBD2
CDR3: CASRTSSGRSADTQYF
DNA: TGTGCCAGCCGAACGTCTAGCGGGAGATCAGCAGATACGCAGTATTTT

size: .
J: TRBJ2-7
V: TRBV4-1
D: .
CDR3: CASSQAAALQGYEQYF
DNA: TGCGCCAGCAGCCAAGCCGCGGCTTTACAGGGCTACGAGCAGTACTTC

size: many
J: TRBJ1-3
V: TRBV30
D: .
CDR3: CAWSVLRDPGNTIYF
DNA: TGTGCCTGGAGTGTACTAAGGGACCCTGGAAACACCATATATTTT

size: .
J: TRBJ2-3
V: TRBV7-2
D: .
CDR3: CASSLQSTDTQYF
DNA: TGTGCCAGCAGCTTACAAAGCACAGATACGCAGTATTTT

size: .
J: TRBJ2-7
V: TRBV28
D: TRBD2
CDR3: CASSLDAEEILAAPLEQYF
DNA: TGTGCCAGCAGTTTGGATGCGGAGGAGATACTAGCGGCCCCCCTCGAGCAGTACTTC

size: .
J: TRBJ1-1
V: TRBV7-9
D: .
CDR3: CASSLVASEGNTEAFF
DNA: TGTGCCAGCAGCTTAGTGGCAAGCGAGGGGAACACTGAAGCTTTCTTT

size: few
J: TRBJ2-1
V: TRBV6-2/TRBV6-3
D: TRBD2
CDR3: CASSSPSGVSYNEQFF
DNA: TGTGCCAGCAGTTCCCCTAGCGGAGTCTCCTACAATGAGCAGTTCTTC

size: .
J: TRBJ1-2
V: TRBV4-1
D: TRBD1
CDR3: CASSQGGQGPNYGYTF
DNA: TGCGCCAGCAGCCAAGGTGGACAGGGCCCTAACTATGGCTACACCTTC

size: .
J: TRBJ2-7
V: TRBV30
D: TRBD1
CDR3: CAWGQGTLSYEQYF
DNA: TGTGCCTGGGGACAGGGGACCCTCTCCTACGAGCAGTACTTC

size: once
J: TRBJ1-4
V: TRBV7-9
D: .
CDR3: CASSSTGTMGEKLFF
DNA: TGTGCCAGCAGCTCCACCGGGACAATGGGTGAAAAACTGTTTTTT

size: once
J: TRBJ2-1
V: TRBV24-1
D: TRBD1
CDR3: CATSERQGTRDHNEQFF
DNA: TGTGCCACCAGTGAACGACAGGGGACCCGTGATCACAATGAGCAGTTCTTC

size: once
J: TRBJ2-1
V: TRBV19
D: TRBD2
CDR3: CASRGGLAAYNEQFF
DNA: TGTGCCAGTAGAGGGGGACTAGCGGCCTACAATGAGCAGTTCTTC

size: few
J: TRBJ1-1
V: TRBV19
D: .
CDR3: CASSSLRGGNTEAFF
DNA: TGTGCCAGTAGTTCCCTCAGAGGAGGAAACACTGAAGCTTTCTTT

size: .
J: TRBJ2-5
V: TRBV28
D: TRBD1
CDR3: CASSSGQQQETQYF
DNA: TGTGCCAGCAGCTCGGGACAGCAACAAGAGACCCAGTACTTC

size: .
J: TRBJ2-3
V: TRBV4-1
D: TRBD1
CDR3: CASSQMTGGDTQYF
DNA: TGCGCCAGCAGCCAAATGACAGGGGGGGATACGCAGTATTTT

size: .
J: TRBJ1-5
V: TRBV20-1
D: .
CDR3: CSASERAQPQHF
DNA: TGCAGTGCTAGTGAAAGGGCTCAGCCCCAGCATTTT

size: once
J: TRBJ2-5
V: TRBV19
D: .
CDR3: CASSIFSGGPKTQYF
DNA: TGTGCCAGTAGTATATTTTCCGGGGGTCCGAAGACCCAGTACTTC

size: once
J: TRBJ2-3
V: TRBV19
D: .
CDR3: CASSIRTSTDTQYF
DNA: TGTGCCAGTAGTATAAGGACTAGCACAGATACGCAGTATTTT

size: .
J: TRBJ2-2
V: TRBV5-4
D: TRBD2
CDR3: CASSWGTGLAVPGELFF
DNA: TGTGCCAGCAGCTGGGGAACGGGACTAGCTGTACCCGGGGAGCTGTTTTTT

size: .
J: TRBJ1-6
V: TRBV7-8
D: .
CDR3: CASSLGERIRWSPLHF
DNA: TGTGCCAGCAGCTTAGGGGAGAGGATAAGATGGTCACCCCTCCACTTT